The rows below give T cell receptor beta chains drawn from one sample of a study of T cell changes during pregnancy in multiple sclerosis. Sequencing was performed with immunoSEQ multiplex PCR; in TCRdb, only in-frame clones are kept and a portion is missing. The table shows 42,000 or so clones, with 85% to 95% occurring only once. The sample was CD8+ T cells from peripheral blood mononuclear cells, taken in the third trimester of pregnancy. Every receptor here comes from a female donor with multiple sclerosis, enrolled in a pregnancy study. Both conserved end residues are part of each CDR3. The order of the fields is D gene, clone size, V gene, CDR3 length, J gene, CDR3 DNA, CDR3 protein. A D gene is named only where the DNA matches it firmly. Clone size is not always given. Where it is, it says once, few, many or a class for expanded clones.

>TRBD2|NA|TRBV7-8|15|TRBJ2-1
TGTGCCAGCAGCCCTGGACTAGAAGGTTACAATGAGCAGTTCTTC
CASSPGLEGYNEQFF
>TRBD2|NA|TRBV9|20|TRBJ2-1
TGTGCCAGCAGCGTAGCTACGGGGGTGGGTAAGGGACTAGCGGTTACTGAGCAGTTCTTC
CASSVATGVGKGLAVTEQFF
>NA|NA|TRBV4-1|13|TRBJ1-3
TGCGCCAGCAGCTCCAGCTCTGGAAACACCATATATTTT
CASSSSSGNTIYF
>NA|NA|TRBV7-9|16|TRBJ2-7
TGTGCCAGCAGCCTACCCCGTTCTGTAGAGGGCCACGAGCAGTACTTC
CASSLPRSVEGHEQYF
>NA|NA|TRBV6-1|12|TRBJ2-7
TGTGCCAGCAGTGAAACAGGTGACGAGCAGTACTTC
CASSETGDEQYF
>NA|NA|TRBV5-1|15|TRBJ2-7
TGCGCCAGCAGCTTGGCCCTCGGGGAGGTTTACGAGCAGTACTTC
CASSLALGEVYEQYF
>TRBD2|NA|TRBV29-1|11|TRBJ2-1
TGCAGCGTTCCTACCGGGACTAGCTTTCTCTTC
CSVPTGTSFLF
>TRBD1|NA|TRBV9|15|TRBJ2-7
TGTGCCAGCAGCGAACCGACAGGGTCAGGCTACGAGCAGTACTTC
CASSEPTGSGYEQYF
>NA|NA|TRBV7-8|13|TRBJ2-5
TGTGCCAGCAGGGTCGAACAGGGACCGACCCAGTACTTC
CASRVEQGPTQYF
>TRBD2|NA|TRBV7-2|15|TRBJ2-5
TGTGCCAGCAGCTTATACCAGCGGGATCAAGAGACCCAGTACTTC
CASSLYQRDQETQYF
>TRBD1|NA|TRBV2|17|TRBJ2-2
TGTGCCAGCAGTCGCGCGGGACAGGGGGCGTGGAACGGGGAGCTGTTTTTT
CASSRAGQGAWNGELFF
>NA|NA|TRBV19|14|TRBJ2-7
TGTGCCAGTAAGCCGGGACACTCCTCCTACGAGCAGTACTTC
CASKPGHSSYEQYF
>TRBD2|once|TRBV6-1|15|TRBJ2-5
TGTGCCAGCCCCTCTCGACTAGCGGGCGAAGAGACCCAGTACTTC
CASPSRLAGEETQYF
>NA|NA|TRBV5-1|15|TRBJ2-1
TGCGCCAGCAGCTTGGGGGCAGGGGCTGGCAATGAGCAGTTCTTC
CASSLGAGAGNEQFF
>NA|few|TRBV9|14|TRBJ2-7
TGTGCCAGCAGCGTAGTCCCAGGTAACTACGAGCAGTACTTC
CASSVVPGNYEQYF
>NA|NA|TRBV13|11|TRBJ2-1
TGTGCCAGCAGCTTAGGGGCTGAGCAGTTCTTC
CASSLGAEQFF
>TRBD1|NA|TRBV28|15|TRBJ2-5
TGTGCCAGCAGTTTCATTTCCGACAGGGCGGAGACCCAGTACTTC
CASSFISDRAETQYF
>NA|NA|TRBV13|15|TRBJ1-1
TGTGCCAGCAGCTTCTGGCAGTCCATGAACACTGAAGCTTTCTTT
CASSFWQSMNTEAFF
>NA|NA|TRBV6-5|13|TRBJ1-2
TGTGCCAGCAGTTACTCGGGCAGGCGCGACTACACCTTC
CASSYSGRRDYTF
>TRBD2|NA|TRBV27|13|TRBJ2-1
TGTGCCAGCAGTTGGGAGGGTTACAATGAGCAGTTCTTC
CASSWEGYNEQFF
>TRBD2|once|TRBV7-8|15|TRBJ2-3
TGTGCCAGCAGTGGCGGGAGAGGTGGCACAGATACGCAGTATTTT
CASSGGRGGTDTQYF
>NA|NA|TRBV15|14|TRBJ2-1
TGTGCCACCAGCACAGCGGATACCTACAATGAGCAGTTCTTC
CATSTADTYNEQFF
>NA|NA|TRBV29-1|12|TRBJ1-2
TGCAGCGTTTCATCGGAGATCTATGGCTACACCTTC
CSVSSEIYGYTF
>NA|NA|TRBV27|13|TRBJ2-7
TGTGCCAGCATGTGGGTGGGAGTAGGCGAGCAGTACTTC
CASMWVGVGEQYF
>NA|NA|TRBV2|13|TRBJ2-7
TGTGCCAGCTCTGGGACACCTACCTACGAGCAGTACTTC
CASSGTPTYEQYF
>TRBD2|NA|TRBV5-1|15|TRBJ2-5
TGCGCCAGCAGCCTAGGACTAGCGGTTGGAGAGACCCAGTACTTC
CASSLGLAVGETQYF
>NA|NA|TRBV19|14|TRBJ2-5
TGTGCCAGTAGTTCGTGGGGGGGCGATGAGACCCAGTACTTC
CASSSWGGDETQYF
>NA|NA|TRBV19|15|TRBJ1-1
TGTGCCAGTAGTATTATGTTCGGCAGCAGGACTGAAGCTTTCTTT
CASSIMFGSRTEAFF
>NA|NA|TRBV6-6|15|TRBJ2-5
TGTGCCAGCAGTTACTCGACCCAGGGTGGGGAGACCCAGTACTTC
CASSYSTQGGETQYF
>NA|NA|TRBV7-9|12|TRBJ2-1
TGTGCCAGCAGCACGACAAGGGGGGAGCAGTTCTTC
CASSTTRGEQFF
>TRBD1|NA|TRBV27|18|TRBJ2-7
TGTGCCAGCAGTTTACCTCCTGTCCCGGGACAGAGTTACTACGAGCAGTACTTC
CASSLPPVPGQSYYEQYF
>TRBD2|NA|TRBV7-9|19|TRBJ2-3
TGTGCCAGCAGCTACCCAGCCGGGACTAGTAGTAAAGATGTGGATACGCAGTATTTT
CASSYPAGTSSKDVDTQYF